Listed below are T cell receptor beta chains from one sample, sequenced in a study of blood T cells in healthy people across ages. Via MiXCR, TCRdb re-called the 5' RACE reads, giving one row per CDR3 protein. The sample includes about 1,500,000 distinct CDR3 sequences, about 28% seen only once; the top ten take about 7.7%. Material: blood. These receptors were obtained from a woman aged 25 to 39 in good health. CDR3s include the opening cysteine and the closing phenylalanine or tryptophan. Size is stated for part of the rows, as once, few or many counts, or as a class when the clone is expanded.

size: few
J: TRBJ2-1
V: TRBV20-1
CDR3: CSARDLTSGTYNEQFF

size: many
J: TRBJ1-2
V: TRBV5-1
CDR3: CASSLENPGQGDGYTF

size: many
J: TRBJ2-7
V: TRBV29-1
CDR3: CSVVRTSGSEQYF

size: few
J: TRBJ2-1
V: TRBV7-2
CDR3: CASSQQRGDRALNNEQFF

size: few
J: TRBJ2-3
V: TRBV5-1
CDR3: CASSLGLRGATSTDTQYF

size: many
J: TRBJ1-4
V: TRBV12-3/TRBV12-4
CDR3: CASSPMATNEKLFF

size: -
J: TRBJ1-5
V: TRBV28
CDR3: CASSLPAEYSNQPQHF

size: many
J: TRBJ1-5
V: TRBV24-1
CDR3: CATSDSRGNQPQHF

size: few
J: TRBJ1-5
V: TRBV10-3
CDR3: CAARDSNQPQHF

size: few
J: TRBJ2-4
V: TRBV4-1
CDR3: CASSQSYGTPSPLAKNIQYF

size: -
J: TRBJ1-1
V: TRBV25-1
CDR3: CASREGLTEAFF

size: few
J: TRBJ2-5
V: TRBV3-1
CDR3: CASSPRDKAGQETQYF

size: -
J: TRBJ1-3
V: TRBV12-5
CDR3: CASGLGQSSGNIIYF

size: few
J: TRBJ1-2
V: TRBV6-2/TRBV6-3
CDR3: CASSELGPHGYTF

size: few
J: TRBJ1-5
V: TRBV29-1
CDR3: CSAGDSINQPQHF

size: few
J: TRBJ2-1
V: TRBV10-3
CDR3: CAISESTPGEQFF

size: -
J: -
V: TRBV20-1
CDR3: CSVPAGGIRYEQYF

size: -
J: TRBJ1-6
V: TRBV3-1
CDR3: CASSQGGWSPLHF

size: -
J: TRBJ1-2
V: TRBV6-5
CDR3: CTSSTDRITGYTF

size: -
J: TRBJ2-1
V: TRBV12-3/TRBV12-4
CDR3: CASIWGGSGVDGNEQFF